The clone carrying this T cell receptor beta chain was seen many times. Its antigen is as yet unknown. The CDR3 loop spans 17 amino acids. Germline V CDR1 and CDR2: SEHNR, FQNEAQ (reference sequence). V dropped 4 bases and J dropped 5; count of bases not matched to a gene: 12. This entry belongs to a study of T cells in Graves' hyperthyroidism and ophthalmopathy. TCR beta CDR3 regions were amplified from RNA. Researchers ran a first-round RT-PCR on the TCR CDR3 using the HTBI primer set. TCRdb fed the multiplex PCR reads into MiXCR, producing one record per CDR3 protein. Here the sample spans 400,000 to 500,000 distinct CDR3 sequences, roughly 15% being singletons. Points from the study as a whole: Prediction of ophthalmopathy progression came a median around 6 months pre-onset. Ophthalmopathy could be told apart from stable hyperthyroidism with a 13 V-J model.

This chain uses TRBV7-9 with TRBJ2-3, with TRBD2 identical over 10 bases. The TCR comes from a young woman with Graves' hyperthyroidism. Sequencing was done on a sample of blood. CDR3 sequence: CASSSLSGRPQIDTQYF. DNA of the CDR3: TGTGCCAGCAGCTCTCTTAGCGGGAGGCCCCAAATAGATACGCAGTATTTT. Together with reference TRBV7-9 and TRBJ2-3, the CDR3 gives the full variable domain: DTGVSQNPRHKITKRGQNVTFRCDPISEHNRLYWYRQTLGQGPEFLTYFQNEAQLEKSRLLSDRFSAERPKGSFSTLEIQRTEQGDSAMYLCASSSLSGRPQIDTQYFGPGTRLTVL.